This T cell receptor (beta chain) was captured in a study of shared T cell receptors in the human thymus. Libraries were prepared by immunoSEQ multiplex PCR; TCRdb keeps only in-frame clonotypes and omits some of them. Found here are about 710,000 clones, more than 70% of them singletons; the top ten hold roughly 0.0094%. In germline, CDR1 is SGHTA, CDR2 FQGNSA. Unmatched junction bases numbered 13, after V lost 5 bases and J lost 4 bases. The CDR3 extends over 16 amino acids. This clone is a singleton in its sample. These data were also reused for a study on human thymus T cells. That work states: Donation was from healthy Finnish infants who were having corrective surgery that addressed congenital heart defects. Resections that were taken during corrective heart surgery supplied the thymus tissue.

The rearrangement joins TRBV7-2 to TRBJ2-7; 8 bases align to TRBD2. The receptor was isolated from a boy younger than two with a congenital heart defect. Source material: thymocytes. CDR3 nucleotide sequence: TGTGCCAGCAGCCCCCGCGGTCCGGGAGGGCTTTACGAGCAGTACTTC. Its translation is CASSPRGPGGLYEQYF. Full variable domain (rest looked up from reference TRBV7-2 and TRBJ2-7): GAGVSQSPSNKVTEKGKDVELRCDPISGHTALYWYRQSLGQGLEFLIYFQGNSAPDKSGLPSDRFSAERTGGSVSTLTIQRTQQEDSAVYLCASSPRGPGGLYEQYFGPGTRLTVT.